The present TCR beta chain was sequenced within a study of metastatic and nonmetastatic thyroid tumors. Turning to the study itself: The comparison covered peripheral blood and tumor or nodule tissue in malignant and benign thyroid patients. Findings and caveats of the study: Reports indicated that malignant thyroid tumors showed significantly higher TCR beta diversity than benign nodules did, in blood and tumor.

Thyroid surgery was performed in patients who had received no treatment beforehand. This clone has more than one count but fewer than ten. Its specificity is not known. Original methodology: The authors used CDR3 differences across clinicopathological groups to build a distant-metastasis classifier for papillary thyroid cancer. With MiXCR, TCRdb called clones anew from the PCR reads. In this record, the V and J calls reflect TCRdb's handling and not the investigators' own analysis. The profile covers 39,000 or so clones, with less than 50% appearing a single time and less than 25% taken by the ten largest. Germline V lookup: CDR1 MNHNS, CDR2 SASEGT. Trimming left V 10 bases short and J 0 bases short, with 16 bases between. The CDR3 extends over 14 amino acids.

The V gene is TRBV6-1, the J gene TRBJ2-7, with D perhaps TRBD2 (6 bases). Sequences were obtained from tumor tissue. This TCR was sampled from a male donor with papillary thyroid cancer or a benign thyroid nodule (not recorded which). Some clones in this sample may be carry-over from other donors' samples. The CDR3 DNA follows: TGTGCCATCAGCCGGAGGGAGGCCTCCTACGAGCAGTACTTC. Protein sequence: CAISRREASYEQYF.